This TCR beta chain was identified during a study of cytomegalovirus exposure and HLA in healthy donors. Study overall: Previous work identified roughly 110 million unique TCR beta sequences from about 179 million T cells.

The CDR3 covers 12 residues. Germline V gene sequence: CDR1 GTSNPN, CDR2 SVGIG (reference sequence). Both 60 Vbeta primers and 13 Jbeta primers went into the PCR. Sequencing used immunoSEQ multiplex PCR; TCRdb keeps in-frame clones, though not all of them. The sample carries under 250,000 clones, about 80% recorded once. Comments on this clone: Its target is not known. An end of the junction differs from the germline gene, which may be a read error.

The study's findings and limits: Immune exposure data for these donors was limited to CMV serostatus. There were 150 to 200 TCR beta chains listed as cytomegalovirus-associated.

The chain carries TRBV30 and TRBJ1-2; no clear D gene. The sequencing input was PBMCs. This TCR was recovered from a man aged 18-30 years in good health and CMV-seronegative. CDR3 DNA: TGTGTCTGGAGCCCTTTCCTGGGCGGCTACACCTTC. Residues: CVWSPFLGGYTF.